The source of this T cell receptor (beta chain) is a study of CD8 T cells in ankylosing spondylitis. Study results and caveats: In peripheral blood, disease-linked CD8+ clones occurred at relatively low frequencies. Among TCR beta sequences, a motif of fewer than 10 highly homologous variants appeared characteristic of ankylosing spondylitis blood. A number of the motif variants had already been described in reactive arthritis synovial fluid and blood.

About this clonotype: Its antigen is not known.

This CDR3 contains 15 residues. From germline, CDR1 is SGDLS and CDR2 YYNGEE. The V and J ends lost 3 bases and 3 bases, in that order; junction bases with no gene match: 4. Quantitative 5'-RACE with molecular barcodes was used to make the TCR beta libraries. TCRdb reanalysed the 5' RACE reads using MiXCR and keeps one entry per CDR3 protein. This sample has under 170,000 distinct CDR3 sequences, with 40% to 50% found just once. V gene TRBV9 combines with J gene TRBJ2-1; 9 bases line up with TRBD2. The source of this sequence is a male donor with ankylosing spondylitis. Sequenced: synovial fluid, either unsorted or a sorted T cell fraction (not recorded which). The CDR3 DNA is TGTGCCAGCAGCGGAAGACTAGCGGTCTACAATGAGCAGTTCTTC. This gives the protein CASSGRLAVYNEQFF.